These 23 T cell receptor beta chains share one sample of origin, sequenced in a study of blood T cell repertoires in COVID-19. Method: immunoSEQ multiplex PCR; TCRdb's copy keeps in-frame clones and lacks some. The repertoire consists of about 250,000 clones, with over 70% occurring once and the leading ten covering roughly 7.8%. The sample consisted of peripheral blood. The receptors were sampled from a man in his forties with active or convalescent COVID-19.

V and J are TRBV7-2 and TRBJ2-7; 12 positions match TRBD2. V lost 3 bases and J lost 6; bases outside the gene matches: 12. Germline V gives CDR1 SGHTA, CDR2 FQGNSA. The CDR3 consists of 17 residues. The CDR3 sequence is CASSFLAGGLVLPEQYF. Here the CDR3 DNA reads TGTGCCAGCAGCTTCCTAGCGGGGGGGCTTGTGTTGCCCGAGCAGTACTTC.

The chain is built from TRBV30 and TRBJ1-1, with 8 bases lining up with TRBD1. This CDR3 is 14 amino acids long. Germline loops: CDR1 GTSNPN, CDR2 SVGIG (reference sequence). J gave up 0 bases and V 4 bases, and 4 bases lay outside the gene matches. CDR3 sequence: CAWTRTGMNTEAFF. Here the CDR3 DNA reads TGTGCCTGGACTAGGACAGGGATGAACACTGAAGCTTTCTTT.

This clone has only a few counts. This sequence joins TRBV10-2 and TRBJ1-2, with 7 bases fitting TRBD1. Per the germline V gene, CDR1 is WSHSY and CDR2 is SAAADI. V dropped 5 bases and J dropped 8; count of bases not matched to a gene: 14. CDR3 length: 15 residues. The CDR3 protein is CASSSRTGVLGGYTF. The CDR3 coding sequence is TGCGCCAGCAGTTCGAGGACAGGAGTCCTCGGGGGCTACACCTTC.

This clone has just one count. The CDR3 DNA sequence: TGTGCCAGCAGCCGCTTGGGCGGACAGGGCTCCAATTCACCCCTCCACTTT. The encoded protein is CASSRLGGQGSNSPLHF. This chain connects TRBV3-1 (or the pseudogene TRBV3-2) to TRBJ1-6; 8 bases match TRBD1. This CDR3 is built from 17 residues. Per germline, CDR1 LGHDT and CDR2 YNNKEL (reference sequence). With 4 bases clipped from V and 7 bases from J, the junction kept 12 bases outside the gene matches.

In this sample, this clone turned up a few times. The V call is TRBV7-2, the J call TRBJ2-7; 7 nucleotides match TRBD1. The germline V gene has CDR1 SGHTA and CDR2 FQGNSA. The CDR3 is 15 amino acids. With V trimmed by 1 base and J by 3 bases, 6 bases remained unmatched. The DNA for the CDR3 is TGTGCCAGCAGCTTAGGAGGGGGCCCAGGCTACGAGCAGTACTTC. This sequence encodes CASSLGGGPGYEQYF.

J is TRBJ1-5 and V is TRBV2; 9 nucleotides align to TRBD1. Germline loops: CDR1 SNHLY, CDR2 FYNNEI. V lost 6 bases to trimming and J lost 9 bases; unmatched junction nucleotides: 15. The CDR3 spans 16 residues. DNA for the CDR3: TGTGCCAGCAGCCGGACAGGGGCCGGAGCCGACCCGCCCCAGCATTTT. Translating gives CASSRTGAGADPPQHF.

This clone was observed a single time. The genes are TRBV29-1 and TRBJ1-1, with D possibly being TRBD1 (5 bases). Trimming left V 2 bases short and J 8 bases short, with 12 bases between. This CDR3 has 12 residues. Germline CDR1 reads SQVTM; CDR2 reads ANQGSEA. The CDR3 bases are TGCAGCGTTGAACAGCAGGGATCCGAAGCTTTCTTT. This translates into CSVEQQGSEAFF.

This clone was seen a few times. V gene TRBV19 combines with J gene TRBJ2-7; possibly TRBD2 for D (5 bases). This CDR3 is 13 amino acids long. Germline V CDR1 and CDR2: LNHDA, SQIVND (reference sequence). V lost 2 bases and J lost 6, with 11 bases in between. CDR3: CASSIKRESEQYF. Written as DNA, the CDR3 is TGTGCCAGTAGTATAAAACGGGAAAGCGAGCAGTACTTC.

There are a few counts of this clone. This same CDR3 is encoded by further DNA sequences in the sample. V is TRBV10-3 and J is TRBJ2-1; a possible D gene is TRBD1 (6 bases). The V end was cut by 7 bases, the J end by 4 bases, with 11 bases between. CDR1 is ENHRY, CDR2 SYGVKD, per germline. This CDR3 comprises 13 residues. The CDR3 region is CAITQDSYNEQFF. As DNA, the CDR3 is TGTGCCATCACTCAGGACAGTTACAATGAGCAGTTCTTC.

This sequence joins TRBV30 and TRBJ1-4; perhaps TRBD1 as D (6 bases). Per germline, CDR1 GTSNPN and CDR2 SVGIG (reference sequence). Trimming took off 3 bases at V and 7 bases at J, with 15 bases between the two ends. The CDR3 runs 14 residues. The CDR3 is CAWRTDSRREKLFF. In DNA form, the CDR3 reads TGTGCCTGGAGGACGGACAGTCGTCGTGAAAAACTGTTTTTT. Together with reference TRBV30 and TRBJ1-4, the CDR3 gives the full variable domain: SQTIHQWPATLVQPVGSPLSLECTVEGTSNPNLYWYRQAAGRGLQLLFYSVGIGQISSEVPQNLSASRPQDRQFILSSKKLLLSDSGFYLCAWRTDSRREKLFFGSGTQLSVL.

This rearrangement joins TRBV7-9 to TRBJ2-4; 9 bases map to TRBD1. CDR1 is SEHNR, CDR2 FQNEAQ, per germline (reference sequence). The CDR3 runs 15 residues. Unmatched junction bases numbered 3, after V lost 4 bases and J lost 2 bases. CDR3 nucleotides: TGTGCCAGCAGCTCCACAGGGGGCTCCAAAAACATTCAGTACTTC. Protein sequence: CASSSTGGSKNIQYF.

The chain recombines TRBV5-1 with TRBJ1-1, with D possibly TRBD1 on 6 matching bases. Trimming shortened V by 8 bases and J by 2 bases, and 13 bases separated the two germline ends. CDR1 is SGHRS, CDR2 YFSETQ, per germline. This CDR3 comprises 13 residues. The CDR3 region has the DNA TGCGCCAGTCAGGACAGCGGAAACACTGAAGCTTTCTTT. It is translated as CASQDSGNTEAFF.

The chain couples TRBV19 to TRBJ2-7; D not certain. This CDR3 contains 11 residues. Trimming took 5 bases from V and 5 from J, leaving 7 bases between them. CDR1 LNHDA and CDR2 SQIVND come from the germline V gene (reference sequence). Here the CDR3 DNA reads TGTGCCAGTAGTGCGTTAGACGAGCAGTACTTC. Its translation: CASSALDEQYF. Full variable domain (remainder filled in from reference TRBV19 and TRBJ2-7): DGGITQSPKYLFRKEGQNVTLSCEQNLNHDAMYWYRQDPGQGLRLIYYSQIVNDFQKGDIAEGYSVSREKKESFPLTVTSAQKNPTAFYLCASSALDEQYFGPGTRLTVT.

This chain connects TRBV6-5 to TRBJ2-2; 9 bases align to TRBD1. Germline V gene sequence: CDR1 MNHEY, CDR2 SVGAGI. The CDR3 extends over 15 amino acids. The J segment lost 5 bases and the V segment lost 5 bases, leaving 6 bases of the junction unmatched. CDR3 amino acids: CASSRDRARTGELFF. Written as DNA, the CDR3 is TGTGCCAGCAGTCGGGACAGGGCGCGGACCGGGGAGCTGTTTTTT.

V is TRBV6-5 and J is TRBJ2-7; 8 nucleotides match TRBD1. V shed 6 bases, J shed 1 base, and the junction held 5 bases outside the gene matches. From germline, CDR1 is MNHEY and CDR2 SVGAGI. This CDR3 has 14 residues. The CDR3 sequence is CASRDGQGSYEQYF. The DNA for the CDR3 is TGTGCCAGCAGAGACGGACAGGGATCCTACGAGCAGTACTTC.

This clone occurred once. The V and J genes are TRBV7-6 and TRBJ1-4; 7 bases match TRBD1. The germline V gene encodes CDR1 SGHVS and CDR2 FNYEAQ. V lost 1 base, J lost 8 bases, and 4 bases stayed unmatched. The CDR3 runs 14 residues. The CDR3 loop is CASSLGTGAEKLFF. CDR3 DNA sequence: TGTGCCAGCAGCTTAGGAACAGGGGCCGAAAAACTGTTTTTT.

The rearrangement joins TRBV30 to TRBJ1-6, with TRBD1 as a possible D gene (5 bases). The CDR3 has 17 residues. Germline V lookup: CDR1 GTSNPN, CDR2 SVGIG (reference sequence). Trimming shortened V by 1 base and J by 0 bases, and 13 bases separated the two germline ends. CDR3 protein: CAWSDLTVSSYNSPLHF. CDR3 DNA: TGTGCCTGGAGTGACCTGACAGTGAGCTCCTATAATTCACCCCTCCACTTT. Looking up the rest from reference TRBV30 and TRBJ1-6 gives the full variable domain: SQTIHQWPATLVQPVGSPLSLECTVEGTSNPNLYWYRQAAGRGLQLLFYSVGIGQISSEVPQNLSASRPQDRQFILSSKKLLLSDSGFYLCAWSDLTVSSYNSPLHFGNGTRLTVT.

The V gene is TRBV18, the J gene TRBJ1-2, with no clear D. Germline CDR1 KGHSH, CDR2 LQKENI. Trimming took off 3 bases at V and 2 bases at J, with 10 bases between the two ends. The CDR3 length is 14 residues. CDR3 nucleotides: TGTGCCAGCTCACCCCAACAGACAAACTATGGCTACACCTTC. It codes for CASSPQQTNYGYTF.

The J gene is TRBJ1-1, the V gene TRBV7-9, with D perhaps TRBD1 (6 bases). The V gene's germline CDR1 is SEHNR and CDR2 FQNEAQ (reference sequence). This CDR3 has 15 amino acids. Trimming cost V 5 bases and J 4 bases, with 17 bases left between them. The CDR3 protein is CASSPSRGFGTEAFF. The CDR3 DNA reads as TGTGCCAGCAGCCCAAGTAGGGGGTTTGGCACTGAAGCTTTCTTT.

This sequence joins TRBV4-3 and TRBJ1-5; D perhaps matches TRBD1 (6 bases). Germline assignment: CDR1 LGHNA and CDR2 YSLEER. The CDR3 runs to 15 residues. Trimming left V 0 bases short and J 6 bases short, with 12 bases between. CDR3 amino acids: CASSQDRGGLQPQHF. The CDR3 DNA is TGCGCCAGCAGCCAAGATAGGGGGGGCCTTCAGCCCCAGCATTTT.

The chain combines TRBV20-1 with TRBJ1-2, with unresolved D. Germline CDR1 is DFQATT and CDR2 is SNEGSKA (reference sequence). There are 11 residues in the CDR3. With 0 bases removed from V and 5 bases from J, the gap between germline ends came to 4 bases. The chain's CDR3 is CSARDQYGYTF. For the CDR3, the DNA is TGCAGTGCTAGAGATCAGTATGGCTACACCTTC.

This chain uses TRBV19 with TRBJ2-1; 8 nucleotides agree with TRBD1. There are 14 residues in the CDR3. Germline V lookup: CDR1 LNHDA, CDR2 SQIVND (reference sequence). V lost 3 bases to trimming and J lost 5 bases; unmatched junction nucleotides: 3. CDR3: CASSMDRAHNEQFF. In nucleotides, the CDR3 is TGTGCCAGTAGTATGGACAGGGCGCACAATGAGCAGTTCTTC.

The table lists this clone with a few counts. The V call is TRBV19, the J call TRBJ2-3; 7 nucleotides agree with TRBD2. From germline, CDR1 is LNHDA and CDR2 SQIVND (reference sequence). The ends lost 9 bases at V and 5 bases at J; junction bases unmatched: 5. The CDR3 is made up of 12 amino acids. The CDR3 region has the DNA TGTGCCAGCCGTGGCGGGGGAGATACGCAGTATTTT. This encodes CASRGGGDTQYF.